The next 22 T cell receptor beta chains were all read from a single sample in a study of blood T cell repertoires in COVID-19. Data came from immunoSEQ multiplex PCR; TCRdb stores just in-frame clones and leaves some out. The table includes 150,000 to 200,000 clones, roughly 91% detected once. The sample was peripheral blood. These receptors were collected from a human donor in a cohort sampled during active COVID-19.

This clone was observed once. The V gene is TRBV19, the J gene TRBJ2-3; D may be TRBD2 (5 bases). Germline assignment: CDR1 LNHDA and CDR2 SQIVND (reference sequence). Deletions cut 3 bases from V and 0 bases from J, with 10 bases between. The CDR3 runs to 15 residues. The DNA of the CDR3 is TGTGCCAGTAGTATTCGGGGAACCAGCACAGATACGCAGTATTTT. Translating it yields CASSIRGTSTDTQYF.

The rearrangement uses TRBV2 and TRBJ2-7, with 12 positions matching TRBD2. CDR1 and CDR2 (germline): SNHLY, FYNNEI. With 5 bases clipped from V and 3 bases from J, the junction kept 5 bases outside the gene matches. The CDR3 runs 15 residues. The CDR3: CASSLTSGGVYEQYF. The DNA for the CDR3 is TGTGCCAGCAGTTTGACTAGCGGGGGAGTCTACGAGCAGTACTTC.

The chain joins TRBV15 to TRBJ2-2; D possibly corresponds to TRBD2 (6 bases). Deletions cut 0 bases from V and 6 bases from J, with 11 bases between. CDR1 is LNHNV and CDR2 is YYDKDF in the germline V gene (reference sequence). This CDR3 has 15 amino acids. The CDR3 sequence: CATSRDPGEAGELFF. In DNA form, the CDR3 reads TGTGCCACCAGCAGAGATCCGGGGGAAGCCGGGGAGCTGTTTTTT.

This chain uses TRBV5-1 with TRBJ1-2, with 10 bases aligning to TRBD1. V lost 9 bases to trimming and J lost 8 bases; unmatched junction nucleotides: 7. The CDR3 has 12 amino acids. CDR1 is SGHRS and CDR2 is YFSETQ in the germline V gene. As DNA, the CDR3 is TGCGCCACCCTGGACAGGGGGGGCGGCTACACCTTC. Translation gives CATLDRGGGYTF.

The gene calls are TRBV4-3 and TRBJ2-1; 8 positions match TRBD2. V trimming: 3 bases; J trimming: 8 bases; junction bases outside the gene matches: 9. Germline-derived CDR1 and CDR2 are LGHNA and YSLEER. The CDR3 runs to 15 residues. The CDR3 reads CASSQGAGAGDEQFF. The CDR3 nucleotides read TGCGCCAGCAGCCAGGGAGCGGGAGCCGGGGATGAGCAGTTCTTC.

The chain has TRBV19 and TRBJ2-1; 9 positions match TRBD2. CDR1 is LNHDA, CDR2 SQIVND, per germline (reference sequence). The CDR3 is made up of 15 amino acids. V shed 5 bases and J 2 bases; nucleotides not matched to a gene: 4. The CDR3: CASSDVAGAYNEQFF. The CDR3 DNA sequence: TGTGCCAGTAGTGATGTAGCGGGGGCCTACAATGAGCAGTTCTTC.

The chain combines TRBV7-9 with TRBJ2-5, with 8 bases aligning to TRBD1. This CDR3 region has 14 residues. V was pared by 5 bases and J by 5 bases, with 7 bases of the junction left unmatched. Germline CDR1 reads SEHNR; CDR2 reads FQNEAQ (reference sequence). The CDR3 DNA sequence: TGTGCCAGCAGCCCCCAGGGGGCGGGGGAGACCCAGTACTTC. Translation gives CASSPQGAGETQYF.

This clone has just a few counts. The rearrangement links TRBV7-9 to TRBJ2-7; TRBD2 is a possible D gene (5 bases). CDR1 and CDR2 from the germline V gene are SEHNR and FQNEAQ (reference sequence). Trimming shortened V by 5 bases and J by 0 bases, and 14 bases separated the two germline ends. The CDR3 is 15 residues long. CDR3 nucleotide sequence: TGTGCCAGCAGCCATCCGCTCCGGGACTCCTACGAGCAGTACTTC. Amino acid sequence: CASSHPLRDSYEQYF.

The gene calls are TRBV11-3 and TRBJ2-1; a weak D match, TRBD2 (5 bases). From germline, CDR1 is SGHNT and CDR2 YENEEA. The V end was cut by 2 bases, the J end by 4 bases, with 12 bases between. The CDR3 is 15 residues long. Here the CDR3 reads CASSLTSGAYNEQFF. The CDR3 DNA follows: TGTGCCAGCAGCTTAACGAGCGGTGCATACAATGAGCAGTTCTTC.

This chain uses TRBV7-9 with TRBJ1-4; 8 nucleotides line up with TRBD1. The length of the CDR3 is 15 residues. V shed 4 bases and J 8 bases; nucleotides not matched to a gene: 9. Per the germline V gene, CDR1 is SEHNR and CDR2 is FQNEAQ (reference sequence). CDR3: CASSSDRDSSEKLFF. CDR3 nucleotides: TGTGCCAGCAGCTCGGACAGGGATTCGAGCGAAAAACTGTTTTTT. The complete variable domain, with remaining parts taken from reference TRBV7-9 and TRBJ1-4, reads DTGVSQNPRHKITKRGQNVTFRCDPISEHNRLYWYRQTLGQGPEFLTYFQNEAQLEKSRLLSDRFSAERPKGSFSTLEIQRTEQGDSAMYLCASSSDRDSSEKLFFGSGTQLSVL.

The chain couples TRBV5-7 to TRBJ1-6; TRBD1 matches 8 bases. TRBV5-7 is labeled an ORF, and its function is uncertain. This CDR3 is 14 amino acids long. The V and J ends lost 2 bases and 7 bases, in that order; junction bases with no gene match: 2. The CDR3 protein is CASSLGQGNSPLHF. The CDR3 DNA reads as TGTGCCAGCAGCTTAGGACAGGGAAATTCACCCCTCCACTTT.

V and J are TRBV5-4 and TRBJ2-7; the match to TRBD1 covers 8 bases. Per the germline V gene, CDR1 is SGHNT and CDR2 is YYREEE (reference sequence). V lost 4 bases and J lost 3; bases outside the gene matches: 6. The CDR3 runs 14 residues. CDR3 in amino acids: CASSHRDRHYEQYF. CDR3 DNA: TGTGCCAGCAGCCACCGGGACAGGCACTACGAGCAGTACTTC.

V gene TRBV2 combines with J gene TRBJ2-7; 7 bases map to TRBD2. This CDR3 region has 14 residues. Germline V gene data show CDR1 as SNHLY and CDR2 as FYNNEI. V lost 3 bases and J lost 5; bases outside the gene matches: 7. DNA for the CDR3: TGTGCCAGCAGTGATATCTGGGGAGGGAACGAGCAGTACTTC. It is translated as CASSDIWGGNEQYF.

The J gene is TRBJ2-1, the V gene TRBV27; TRBD2 agrees at 13 bases. This CDR3 is built from 19 residues. Trimming took 5 bases from V and 4 from J; bases not matched to a gene: 14. The germline V gene encodes CDR1 MNHEY and CDR2 SMNVEV (reference sequence). The CDR3 reads CASSPRLAGGNYAYNEQFF. CDR3 DNA sequence: TGTGCCAGCAGTCCGAGACTAGCGGGAGGAAATTACGCTTACAATGAGCAGTTCTTC.

In this sample, this clone turned up a few times. The chain carries TRBV5-8 and TRBJ1-2; 8 bases match TRBD1. With 0 bases clipped from V and 3 bases from J, the junction kept 13 bases outside the gene matches. Germline V gives CDR1 SGHTS, CDR2 YDEGEE. The CDR3 totals 18 residues. The DNA of the CDR3 is TGTGCCAGCAGCTTGGCTTTCAGGGGGCGCATTTCGGACTATGGCTACACCTTC. Protein: CASSLAFRGRISDYGYTF.

This rearrangement joins TRBV11-3 to TRBJ2-1; possible D gene TRBD1, 5 bases. Germline CDR1 reads SGHNT; CDR2 reads YENEEA. With 5 bases removed from V and 5 bases from J, the gap between germline ends came to 13 bases. CDR3 size: 14 residues. Written as DNA, the CDR3 is TGTGCCAGCAGCAAGGGGCAGGTGGACAATGAGCAGTTCTTC. It specifies CASSKGQVDNEQFF.

The sample holds a few counts of this clone. The rearrangement joins TRBV3-1 (or the pseudogene TRBV3-2) to TRBJ1-2; 7 bases line up with TRBD1. Trimming removed 5 bases from V and 8 bases from J; junction bases left unmatched: 14. Germline values: CDR1 LGHDT, CDR2 YNNKEL (reference sequence). There are 15 residues in the CDR3. CDR3: CASSYYNTGDRGYTF. CDR3 nucleotides: TGTGCCAGCAGCTACTATAATACAGGGGATCGCGGCTACACCTTC.

The chain links TRBV9 to TRBJ2-3; tentatively, D is TRBD2 (7 bases). Germline-derived CDR1 and CDR2 are SGDLS and YYNGEE. The CDR3 runs to 14 residues. Trimming pared 7 bases from V and 3 bases from J, leaving 15 bases between. The DNA for the CDR3 is TGTGCCAGCGGGGGGGCCGGGTTGACAGATACGCAGTATTTT. It translates to CASGGAGLTDTQYF.

This clone was picked up one time. The chain uses TRBV3-1 (or the pseudogene TRBV3-2) and TRBJ2-7; 7 bases agree with TRBD2. Unmatched junction bases numbered 11, after V lost 1 base and J lost 5 bases. The CDR3 spans 16 residues. Germline V gene sequence: CDR1 LGHDT, CDR2 YNNKEL (reference sequence). CDR3 DNA sequence: TGTGCCAGCAGCCAAGTTTCCAGCGGGACTTTCCACGAGCAGTACTTC. Its translation: CASSQVSSGTFHEQYF.

The chain recombines TRBV19 with TRBJ1-2, with no clear D. V lost 5 bases to trimming and J lost 0 bases, with 13 bases between them. CDR3 length: 15 residues. From germline, CDR1 is LNHDA and CDR2 SQIVND (reference sequence). The CDR3 loop reads CASSDPGFSNYGYTF. The CDR3 DNA reads as TGTGCCAGTAGTGACCCCGGGTTCTCTAACTATGGCTACACCTTC.

In this sample, this clone turned up once. J is TRBJ2-3 and V is TRBV5-1; the D gene is possibly TRBD1 (5 bases). The CDR3 contains 14 residues. Germline CDR1 SGHRS, CDR2 YFSETQ. The V end lost 3 bases, the J end lost 4 bases, and 12 bases lay between the germline ends. CDR3 protein: CASSSDRAADTQYF. CDR3 nucleotides: TGCGCCAGCAGCTCAGACAGAGCAGCAGATACGCAGTATTTT.

This sequence joins TRBV6-6 and TRBJ2-3; D perhaps matches TRBD2 (7 bases). Germline assignment: CDR1 MNHNY and CDR2 SVGAGI (reference sequence). V shed 8 bases and J shed 2 bases, with 14 bases lying between them. The CDR3 length is 14 residues. The CDR3 nucleotides read TGTGCCAGCTGGGTTGCGGGGGCCACAGATACGCAGTATTTT. Amino acids: CASWVAGATDTQYF.